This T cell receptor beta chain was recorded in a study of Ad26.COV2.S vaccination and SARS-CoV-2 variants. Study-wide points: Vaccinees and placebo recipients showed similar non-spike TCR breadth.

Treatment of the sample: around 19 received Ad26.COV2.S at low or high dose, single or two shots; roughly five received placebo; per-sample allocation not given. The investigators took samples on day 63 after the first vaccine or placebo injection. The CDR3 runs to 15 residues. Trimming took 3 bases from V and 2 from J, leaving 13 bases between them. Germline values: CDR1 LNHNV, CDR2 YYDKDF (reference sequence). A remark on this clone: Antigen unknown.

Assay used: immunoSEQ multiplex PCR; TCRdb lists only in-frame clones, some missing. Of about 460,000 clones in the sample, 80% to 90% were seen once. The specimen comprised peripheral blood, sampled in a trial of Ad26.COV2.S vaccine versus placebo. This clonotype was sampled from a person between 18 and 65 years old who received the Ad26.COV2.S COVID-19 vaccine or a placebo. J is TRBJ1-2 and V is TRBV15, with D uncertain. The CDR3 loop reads CATSRYGVTNYGYTF. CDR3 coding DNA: TGTGCCACCAGCAGGTACGGGGTCACGAACTATGGCTACACCTTC. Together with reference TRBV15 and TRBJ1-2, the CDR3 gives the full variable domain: DAMVIQNPRYQVTQFGKPVTLSCSQTLNHNVMYWYQQKSSQAPKLLFHYYDKDFNNEADTPDNFQSRRPNTSFCFLDIRSPGLGDTAMYLCATSRYGVTNYGYTFGSGTRLTVV.